This T cell receptor (beta chain) was captured by sequencing in a study of blood T cell repertoires in COVID-19. The wider study: The United States, Italy and Spain were the sources of the acute and convalescent COVID-19 samples. T cells, B-cell-depleted T cells, or PBMCs supplied cDNA or gDNA.

Under the authors' procedure: Estimation of nucleated cell counts was performed using reference gene primer amplification. TCRdb keeps only in-frame clones here, not all; method: immunoSEQ multiplex PCR. That table gives V, J and clone size, and the DNA gave D and trimming. Seen here are around 120,000 clones, roughly nine tenths observed once, and the top ten hold 3.5% to 5%. Enrollment of patients from Seattle took place during active infection, with longitudinal follow-up. The CDR3 loop spans 15 amino acids. Trimming took off 0 bases at V and 4 bases at J, with 11 bases between the two ends. CDR1 is SGHRS and CDR2 is YFSETQ in the germline V gene.

The V call is TRBV5-1, the J call TRBJ2-1, with unresolved D. This clonotype was obtained from a man aged 55 to 70 with COVID-19, enrolled during active disease. The sample consisted of peripheral blood. CDR3 loop: CASSLVAEDYNEQFF. The CDR3 bases are TGCGCCAGCAGCTTGGTAGCAGAGGATTACAATGAGCAGTTCTTC.